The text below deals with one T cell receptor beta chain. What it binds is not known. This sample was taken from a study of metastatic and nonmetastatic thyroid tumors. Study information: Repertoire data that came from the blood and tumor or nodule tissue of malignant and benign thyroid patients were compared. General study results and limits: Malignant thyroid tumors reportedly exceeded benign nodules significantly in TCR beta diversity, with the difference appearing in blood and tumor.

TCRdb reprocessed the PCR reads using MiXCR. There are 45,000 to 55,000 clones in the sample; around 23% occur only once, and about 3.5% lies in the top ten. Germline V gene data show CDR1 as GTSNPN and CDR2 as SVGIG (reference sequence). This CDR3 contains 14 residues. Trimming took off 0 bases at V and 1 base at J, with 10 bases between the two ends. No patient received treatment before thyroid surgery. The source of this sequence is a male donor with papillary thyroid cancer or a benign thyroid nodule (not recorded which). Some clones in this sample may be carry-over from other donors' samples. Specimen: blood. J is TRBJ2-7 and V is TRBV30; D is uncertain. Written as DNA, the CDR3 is TGTGCCTGGAGTGTGGGGATCCGGTCCTACGAGCAGTACTTC. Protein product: CAWSVGIRSYEQYF.